This T cell receptor beta chain comes out of a study of cytomegalovirus exposure and HLA in healthy donors. Study observations and caveats: With later analysis, a missense DCLRE1C variant became linked to TCR beta V- and J-gene trimming. A previous analysis found most TCR beta V segments productive roughly 90% or roughly 30% of the time. The study listed approximately 160 cytomegalovirus-associated TCR beta chains. TCR sequences were mostly rare, though some public TCRs occurred in many donors.

Vbeta (60) and Jbeta (13) primers were used in the PCR. Libraries were prepared by immunoSEQ multiplex PCR; TCRdb keeps only in-frame clonotypes and omits some of them. The data contain 150,000 to 200,000 clones, about 80% of them singletons. The V gene's germline CDR1 is SGHRS and CDR2 YFSETQ. V lost 0 bases and J 5 bases, leaving 5 bases between the germline ends. The CDR3 covers 12 residues. As regards this clone: Its specificity is not known.

This receptor was identified in a man aged 35 to 55 in good health and CMV-seronegative. The sequenced material came from PBMCs. This chain uses TRBV5-1 with TRBJ2-5; D call uncertain. CDR3 nucleotides: TGCGCCAGCAGCTTGGGAGTTGAGACCCAGTACTTC. Translation gives CASSLGVETQYF.